A single sample gave rise to the 4 T cell receptor beta chains below, sequenced in a study of blood T cell repertoires in COVID-19. Profiling relied on immunoSEQ multiplex PCR, and the TCRdb table lists in-frame clones only, not all of them. The repertoire consists of fewer than 500,000 clones, with about nine tenths occurring once and the leading ten covering about 0.7%. Source material: PBMCs or T cells enriched from blood (not recorded which). Source of these receptors: a woman younger than 35 who had recovered from COVID-19.

The genes are TRBV11-2 and TRBJ2-7, with 9 bases that match TRBD1. The germline V gene has CDR1 SGHAT and CDR2 FQNNGV. CDR3 size: 17 residues. V gave up 2 bases and J gave up 7 bases; unmatched junction bases: 15. CDR3 nucleotides: TGTGCCAGCAGCTTAAGTTTCAGACGGGACAGGGCCAGGGAGCAGTACTTC. Protein sequence: CASSLSFRRDRAREQYF.

The chain employs TRBV15 and TRBJ2-5; 7 bases fit TRBD1. V was pared by 11 bases and J by 2 bases, with 11 bases of the junction left unmatched. Looked up from germline, CDR1 is LNHNV and CDR2 is YYDKDF (reference sequence). The CDR3 has 14 residues. CDR3 nucleotides: TGTGCCTCGAGGGCGGCAGGGGGTCAAGAGACCCAGTACTTC. It yields the protein CASRAAGGQETQYF.

V usage is TRBV7-2 and J usage is TRBJ2-2, with 7 positions matching TRBD1. CDR3 length: 16 amino acids. Germline V lookup: CDR1 SGHTA, CDR2 FQGNSA. The V segment lost 4 bases and the J segment 3 bases; nucleotides outside the gene matches: 8. The CDR3 DNA reads as TGTGCCAGCAGCTGGGCAGTGGGACAGTACACCGGGGAGCTGTTTTTT. Translating it yields CASSWAVGQYTGELFF. Full variable domain (outside the CDR3, taken from reference TRBV7-2 and TRBJ2-2): GAGVSQSPSNKVTEKGKDVELRCDPISGHTALYWYRQSLGQGLEFLIYFQGNSAPDKSGLPSDRFSAERTGGSVSTLTIQRTQQEDSAVYLCASSWAVGQYTGELFFGEGSRLTVL.

The rearrangement joins TRBV5-1 to TRBJ1-1; tentatively, D is TRBD1 (6 bases). Germline CDR1 is SGHRS and CDR2 is YFSETQ. V was cut by 4 bases and J by 1 base, with 14 bases left in between. This CDR3 region has 15 residues. The CDR3 region has the DNA TGCGCCAGCAGCCTTTCGGGACAACCGAACACTGAAGCTTTCTTT. As protein: CASSLSGQPNTEAFF.